The entry that follows covers one T cell receptor beta chain sequence. This clone was counted many times. The clone's antigen remains unknown. Within one base of it there is no much larger clone, and no base qualities were kept. This specimen belongs to a study of metastatic and nonmetastatic thyroid tumors (TCRdb year 2020). About the investigation overall: For patients with malignant and with benign thyroid disease, the researchers compared repertoires between peripheral blood samples and tumor or nodule tissue samples. The study at large found these results: In both blood and tumor samples, TCR beta diversity was reported to be significantly higher in malignant tumors than in benign nodules.

The germline V gene encodes CDR1 MNHEY and CDR2 SMNVEV (reference sequence). Taken from cysteine to phenylalanine, the CDR3 has 12 residues. Only the CDR3 region is kept as DNA, spanning 36 bases read in frame from base 1. V is cut back by 7 bases and J by 4 bases, with 0 bases in the junction unmatched. No patient had received any treatment before thyroid surgery. Using T-cell receptor beta sequencing, the researchers looked back retrospectively at clinical samples from patients, gathered between about 2011 and 2018. The library was generated by PCR. Sequencing relied on an Illumina HiSeq 4000. The TCR beta-chain CDR3 region of each patient was profiled by high-throughput sequencing. In the paper's pipeline: CDR3 differences across clinicopathological groups were used to build a classifier for discriminating distant-metastatic papillary thyroid cancer patients. Repertoire diversity was assessed with the Shannon index, and tumor-blood repertoire similarity with the Morisita-Horn index. The raw public data were reprocessed by TCRdb itself: fastp quality trimming at Q25, MiXCR clonotype calling, in-frame beta chains only. The V and J calls were not made by the authors but by TCRdb's processing. A total of tens of thousands of clones appear in this sample, 25% to 35% of them only once. The biggest ten clones account for 9.9% of the sample.

The receptor comes from a male donor with papillary thyroid cancer or a benign thyroid nodule (not recorded which). Some clones in this sample may be carry-over from other donors' samples. This receptor chain uses TRBV27 and TRBJ2-1; the junction holds 8 bases that match TRBD2. Sequencing input: blood. The CDR3 reads as follows: CASTGGYNEQFF. The bases are TGTGCCAGCACGGGGGGGTACAATGAGCAGTTCTTC.